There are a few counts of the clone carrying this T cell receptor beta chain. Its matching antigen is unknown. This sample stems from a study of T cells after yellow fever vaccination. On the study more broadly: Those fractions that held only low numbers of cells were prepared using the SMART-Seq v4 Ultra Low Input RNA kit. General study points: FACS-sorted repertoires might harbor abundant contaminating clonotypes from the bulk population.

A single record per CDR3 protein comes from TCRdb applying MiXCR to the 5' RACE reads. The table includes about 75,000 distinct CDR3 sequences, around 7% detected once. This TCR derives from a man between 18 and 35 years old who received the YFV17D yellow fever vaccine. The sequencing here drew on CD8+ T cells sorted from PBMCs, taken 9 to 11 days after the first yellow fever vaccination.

The CDR3 bases are TGTGCCAGCAGTTTATCAGGGGGCCCCGGAGAGCAGTACGTC. Protein sequence: CASSLSGGPGEQYV. The gene calls are TRBV27 and TRBJ2-7; 7 nucleotides match TRBD1. V gave up 0 bases and J gave up 7 bases; unmatched junction bases: 6. Per germline, CDR1 MNHEY and CDR2 SMNVEV (reference sequence). This CDR3 has 14 amino acids.